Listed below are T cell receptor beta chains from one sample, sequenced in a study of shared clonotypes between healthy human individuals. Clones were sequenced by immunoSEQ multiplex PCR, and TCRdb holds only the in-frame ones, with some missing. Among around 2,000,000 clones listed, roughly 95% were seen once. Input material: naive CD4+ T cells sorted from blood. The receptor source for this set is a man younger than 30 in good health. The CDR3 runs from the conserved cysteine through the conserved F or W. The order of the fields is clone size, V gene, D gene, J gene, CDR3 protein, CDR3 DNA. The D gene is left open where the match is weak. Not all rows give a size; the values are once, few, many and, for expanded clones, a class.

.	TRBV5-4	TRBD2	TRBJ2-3	CATSSGRLRSTDTQYF	TGTGCCACCTCTAGCGGGAGACTTCGTAGCACAGATACGCAGTATTTT
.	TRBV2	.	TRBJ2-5	CATTRQVQETQYF	TGTGCCACCACGCGACAAGTCCAAGAGACCCAGTACTTC
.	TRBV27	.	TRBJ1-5	CASRQPGSNQPQHF	TGTGCCAGCCGTCAACCCGGGAGCAATCAGCCCCAGCATTTT
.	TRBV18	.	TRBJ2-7	CASLGTAGYEQYF	TGTGCCAGCTTGGGAACAGCCGGCTACGAGCAGTACTTC
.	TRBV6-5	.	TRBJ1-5	CASRTESGGNQPQHF	TGTGCCAGCAGAACCGAGTCAGGGGGCAATCAGCCCCAGCATTTT
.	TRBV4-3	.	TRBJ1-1	CASSQTRDIWLLQTNTEAFF	TGCGCCAGCAGCCAGACACGTGACATATGGCTCCTACAAACGAACACTGAAGCTTTCTTT
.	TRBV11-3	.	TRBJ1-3	CASSNIPGPNSGNTIYF	TGTGCCAGCAGCAATATCCCGGGACCGAACTCTGGAAACACCATATATTTT
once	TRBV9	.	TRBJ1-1	CASSRDSLNTEAFF	TGTGCCAGCAGCCGTGATTCTTTGAACACTGAAGCTTTCTTT
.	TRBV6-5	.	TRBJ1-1	CASSSLGSEAFF	TGTGCCAGCAGTTCCCTTGGTTCTGAAGCTTTCTTT
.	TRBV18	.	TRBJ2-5	CASSPVTSWETQYF	TGTGCCAGCTCACCAGTGACTAGTTGGGAGACCCAGTACTTC
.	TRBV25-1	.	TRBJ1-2	CASTPDRNNYGYTF	TGTGCCAGCACTCCGGACAGAAACAACTATGGCTACACCTTC
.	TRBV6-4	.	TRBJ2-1	CASSYEPGAGGPRNEQFF	TGTGCCAGCAGTTATGAGCCGGGGGCAGGGGGGCCAAGGAATGAGCAGTTCTTC
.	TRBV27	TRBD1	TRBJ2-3	CASRRPGQGKDTQYF	TGTGCCAGCAGAAGACCGGGACAGGGGAAAGATACGCAGTATTTT
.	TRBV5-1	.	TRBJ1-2	CASSLVGRSEDGYTF	TGCGCCAGCAGCTTGGTTGGGAGGTCGGAGGATGGCTACACCTTC
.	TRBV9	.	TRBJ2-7	CASSVASGTGSYEQYF	TGTGCCAGCAGCGTAGCCTCAGGGACGGGCTCCTACGAGCAGTACTTC
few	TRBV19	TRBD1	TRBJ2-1	CASSTRGTGYEQFF	TGTGCCAGTAGTACGCGAGGGACAGGGTATGAGCAGTTCTTC
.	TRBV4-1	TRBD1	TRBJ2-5	CASSDPDRGRRETQYF	TGCGCCAGCAGCGACCCCGACAGGGGGCGGCGGGAGACCCAGTACTTC
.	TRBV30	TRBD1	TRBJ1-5	CAWSPGTGTHSNQPQHF	TGTGCCTGGAGTCCAGGGACAGGGACCCATAGCAATCAGCCCCAGCATTTT
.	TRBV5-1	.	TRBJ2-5	CASSLGDSDHETQYF	TGCGCCAGCAGCTTGGGAGACAGCGACCACGAGACCCAGTACTTC
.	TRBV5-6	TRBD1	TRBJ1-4	CASTMDRPNEKLFF	TGTGCCAGCACCATGGACAGGCCTAATGAAAAACTGTTTTTT
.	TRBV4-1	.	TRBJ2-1	CASSHGTRGSYNEQFF	TGCGCCAGCAGCCACGGTACGAGGGGCTCCTACAATGAGCAGTTCTTC
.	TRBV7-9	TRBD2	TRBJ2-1	CASRPEASGNEQFF	TGTGCCAGCAGGCCGGAAGCTAGCGGGAATGAGCAGTTCTTC
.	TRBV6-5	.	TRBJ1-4	CASNARQNEKLFF	TGTGCCAGCAACGCCCGACAAAATGAAAAACTGTTTTTT
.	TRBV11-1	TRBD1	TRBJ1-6	CASSLGLQGTSPLHF	TGTGCCAGCAGCTTAGGTCTACAGGGGACATCACCCCTCCACTTT
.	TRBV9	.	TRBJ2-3	CASSVLDTQYF	TGTGCCAGCAGCGTTTTAGATACGCAGTATTTT
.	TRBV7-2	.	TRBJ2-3	CASSLVGTLNTQYF	TGTGCCAGCAGCTTAGTCGGGACCCTCAATACGCAGTATTTT
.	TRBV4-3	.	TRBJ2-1	CASSQDRRYNEQFF	TGCGCCAGCAGCCAAGATCGACGGTACAATGAGCAGTTCTTC
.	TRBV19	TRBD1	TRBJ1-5	CASSIARGLGQPQHF	TGTGCCAGTAGTATTGCCAGGGGGCTGGGTCAGCCCCAGCATTTT